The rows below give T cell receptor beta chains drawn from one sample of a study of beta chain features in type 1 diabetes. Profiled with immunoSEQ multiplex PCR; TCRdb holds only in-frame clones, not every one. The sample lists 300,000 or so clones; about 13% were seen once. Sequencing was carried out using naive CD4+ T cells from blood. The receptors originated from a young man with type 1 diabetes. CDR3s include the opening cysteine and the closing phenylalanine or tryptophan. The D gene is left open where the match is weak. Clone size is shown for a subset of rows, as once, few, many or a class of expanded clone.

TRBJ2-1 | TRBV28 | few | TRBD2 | TGTGCCAGCAACAACATAGCGGGAGGGCCGAATGAGCAGTTCTTC | CASNNIAGGPNEQFF
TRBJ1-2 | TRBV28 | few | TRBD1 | TGTGCCAGCAGTATAGGACAGGGTCGCGACTATGGCTACACCTTC | CASSIGQGRDYGYTF
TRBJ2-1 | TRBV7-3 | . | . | TGTGCCAGCAGCTTATGGGTCGGGAGCTCCTACAATGAGCAGTTCTTC | CASSLWVGSSYNEQFF
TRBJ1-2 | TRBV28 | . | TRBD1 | TGTGCCTCCTGGACAGGGGAGCACTATGGCTACACCTTC | CASWTGEHYGYTF
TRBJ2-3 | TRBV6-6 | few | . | TGTGCCAGCACCTCCACAGATACGCAGTATTTT | CASTSTDTQYF
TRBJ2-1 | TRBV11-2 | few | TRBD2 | TGTGCCAGCAGCGTAGACAGCGGGAATCCCTACAATGAGCAGTTCTTC | CASSVDSGNPYNEQFF
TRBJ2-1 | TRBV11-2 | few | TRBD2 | TGTGCCAGCAGCACGAATGGAGCGGGAGTCTTCAATGAGCAGTTCTTC | CASSTNGAGVFNEQFF
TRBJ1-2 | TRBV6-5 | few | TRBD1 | TGTGCCAGCACCTTCCGGGACAGGGAGTTCTATGGCTACACCTTC | CASTFRDREFYGYTF
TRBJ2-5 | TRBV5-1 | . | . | TGCGCCAGCAGCTTTAGCGTGGGGGCCCTAGAGACCCAGTACTTC | CASSFSVGALETQYF
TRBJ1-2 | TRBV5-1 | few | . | TGCGCCAGCAGCTTGGGAGGAGGGTCTAACTATGGCTACACCTTC | CASSLGGGSNYGYTF
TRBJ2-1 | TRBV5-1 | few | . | TGCGCCAGTACTGACTCAAGCTCCTACAATGAGCAGTTCTTC | CASTDSSSYNEQFF
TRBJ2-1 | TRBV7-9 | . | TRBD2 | TGTGCCAGCAGCTTGGAACTAGCGGTGAACAATGAGCAGTTCTTC | CASSLELAVNNEQFF
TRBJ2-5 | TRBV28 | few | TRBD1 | TGTGCCAGCAGTTCCGGGACAGCGATACAAGAGACCCAGTACTTC | CASSSGTAIQETQYF